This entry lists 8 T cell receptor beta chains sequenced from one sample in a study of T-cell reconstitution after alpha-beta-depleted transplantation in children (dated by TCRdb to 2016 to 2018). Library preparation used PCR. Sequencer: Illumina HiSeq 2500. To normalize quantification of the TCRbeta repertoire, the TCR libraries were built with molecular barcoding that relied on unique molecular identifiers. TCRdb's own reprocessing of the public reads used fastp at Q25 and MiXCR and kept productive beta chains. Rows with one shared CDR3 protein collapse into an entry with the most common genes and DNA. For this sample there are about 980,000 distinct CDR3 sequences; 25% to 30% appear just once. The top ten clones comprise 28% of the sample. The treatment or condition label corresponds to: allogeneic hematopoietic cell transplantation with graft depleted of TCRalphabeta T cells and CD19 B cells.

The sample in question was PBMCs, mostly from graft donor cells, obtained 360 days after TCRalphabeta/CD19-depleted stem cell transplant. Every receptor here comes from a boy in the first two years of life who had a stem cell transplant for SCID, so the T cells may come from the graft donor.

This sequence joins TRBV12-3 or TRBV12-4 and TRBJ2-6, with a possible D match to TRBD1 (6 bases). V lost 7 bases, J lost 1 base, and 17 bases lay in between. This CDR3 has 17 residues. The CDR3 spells CASTRDMSRSGANVLTF. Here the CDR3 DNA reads TGTGCCAGCACCCGGGACATGTCCAGATCTGGGGCCAACGTCCTGACTTTC.

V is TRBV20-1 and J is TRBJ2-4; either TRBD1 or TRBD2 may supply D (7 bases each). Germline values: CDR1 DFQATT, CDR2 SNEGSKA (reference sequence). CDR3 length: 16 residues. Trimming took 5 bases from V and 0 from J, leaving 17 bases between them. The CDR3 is CSAPQGGRLAKNIQYF. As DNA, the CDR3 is TGCAGTGCTCCCCAGGGGGGGCGCTTAGCCAAAAACATTCAGTACTTC.

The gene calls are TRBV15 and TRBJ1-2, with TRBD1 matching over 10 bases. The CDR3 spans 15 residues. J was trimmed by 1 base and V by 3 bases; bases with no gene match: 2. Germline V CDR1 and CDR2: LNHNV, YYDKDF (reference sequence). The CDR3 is CATSRDRGFNYGYTF. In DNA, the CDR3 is TGTGCCACCAGCAGGGACAGGGGGTTTAACTATGGCTACACCTTC.

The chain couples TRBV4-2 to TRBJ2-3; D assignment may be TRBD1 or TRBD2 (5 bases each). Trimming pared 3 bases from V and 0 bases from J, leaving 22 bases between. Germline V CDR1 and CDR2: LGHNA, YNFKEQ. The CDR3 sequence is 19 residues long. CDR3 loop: CASSQNWVSGAVSTDTQYF. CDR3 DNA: TGTGCCAGCAGCCAGAACTGGGTTTCCGGGGCGGTGAGCACAGATACGCAGTATTTT.

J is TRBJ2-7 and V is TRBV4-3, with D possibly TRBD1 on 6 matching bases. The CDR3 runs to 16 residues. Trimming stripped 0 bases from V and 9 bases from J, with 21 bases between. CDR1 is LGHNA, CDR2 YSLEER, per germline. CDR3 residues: CASSQERGSAAFGQYF. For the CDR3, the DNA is TGCGCCAGCAGCCAAGAAAGGGGGTCCGCGGCTTTCGGGCAGTACTTC.

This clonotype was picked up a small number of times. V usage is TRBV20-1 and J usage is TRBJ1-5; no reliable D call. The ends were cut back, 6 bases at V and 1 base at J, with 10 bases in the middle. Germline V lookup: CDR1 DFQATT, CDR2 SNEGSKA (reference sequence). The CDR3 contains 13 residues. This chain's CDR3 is CSAVGLSNQPQHF. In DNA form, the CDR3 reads TGCAGTGCCGTCGGACTGAGCAATCAGCCCCAGCATTTT.

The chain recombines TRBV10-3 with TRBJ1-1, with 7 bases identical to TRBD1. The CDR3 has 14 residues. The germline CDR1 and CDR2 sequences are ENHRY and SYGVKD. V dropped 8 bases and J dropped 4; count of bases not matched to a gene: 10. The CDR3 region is CAIRADRVGTEAFF. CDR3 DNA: TGTGCCATCCGAGCCGACAGGGTGGGCACTGAAGCTTTCTTT.

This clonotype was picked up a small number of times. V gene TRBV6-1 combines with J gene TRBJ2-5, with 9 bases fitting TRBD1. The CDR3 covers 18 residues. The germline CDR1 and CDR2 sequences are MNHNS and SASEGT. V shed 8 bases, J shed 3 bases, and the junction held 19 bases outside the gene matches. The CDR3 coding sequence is TGTGCCAGCGCGCCGACCCGCGGGGACAGGGAGGGGAAAGAGACCCAGTACTTC. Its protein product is CASAPTRGDREGKETQYF.